A few counts support the clone carrying this T cell receptor beta chain. This CDR3 has 15 residues. V lost 4 bases to trimming and J lost 7 bases, with 22 bases between them. Germline V lookup: CDR1 SQVTM, CDR2 ANQGSEA. The data are from a study of blood T cell repertoires in COVID-19. Membership in each cohort depended on participant-reported clinical history. Repertoires were generated with immunoSEQ multiplex PCR, while TCRdb's copy carries only in-frame clones and drops some. The sample shows almost 250,000 clones, around nine tenths of them seen only once. The sequence derives from a woman aged 25 to 39 who had recovered from COVID-19. The material sequenced was PBMCs or T cells enriched from blood (not recorded which). The chain uses TRBV29-1 and TRBJ1-1; the D gene is possibly TRBD1 (5 bases). CDR3 in amino acids: CSVVGFVAGMNEAFF. DNA of the CDR3: TGCAGCGTTGTGGGGTTCGTTGCAGGGATGAATGAAGCTTTCTTT.